One sample yielded the 5 T cell receptor beta chains listed below, sequenced in a study of response to subunit inactivated influenza vaccine. One entry per CDR3 protein, called by TCRdb with MiXCR from the RT-PCR reads. Here the sample spans 700,000 to 800,000 distinct CDR3 sequences, about a fifth being singletons. Sample: PBMCs from blood, taken 4 to 6 days after vaccination. These receptors all come from a man aged 45 to 65 who received an inactivated influenza vaccine.

This clonotype was counted only a few times. This rearrangement joins TRBV7-9 to TRBJ2-5; D gene ambiguous. Germline CDR1 is SEHNR and CDR2 is FQNEAQ (reference sequence). There are 15 residues in the CDR3. Trimming removed 1 base from V and 2 bases from J, with 11 bases in between. CDR3 nucleotides: TGTGCCAGCAGCTTAGTGCCTGGGTCACAAGAGACCCAGTACTTC. Protein: CASSLVPGSQETQYF.

The V and J genes are TRBV4-3 and TRBJ2-3, with no clear D. The length of the CDR3 is 14 residues. Trimming took 0 bases from V and 1 from J, leaving 5 bases between them. Germline V CDR1 and CDR2: LGHNA, YSLEER. The CDR3 DNA reads as TGCGCCAGCAGCCAAGAAATAGGCACAGATACGCAGTATTTT. Protein: CASSQEIGTDTQYF.

In its sample, this clonotype was seen a few times. The CDR3 protein is CASNGGQGTEAFF. Written as DNA, the CDR3 is TGCGCCAGCAACGGGGGCCAGGGGACTGAAGCTTTCTTT. J is TRBJ1-1 and V is TRBV5-1; tentative D call: TRBD1 (6 bases). The V and J ends lost 6 bases and 5 bases respectively, with 14 bases between them. This CDR3 comprises 13 residues. Germline V CDR1 and CDR2: SGHRS, YFSETQ.

The chain uses TRBV6-1 and TRBJ1-2; D unresolved. Germline loops: CDR1 MNHNS, CDR2 SASEGT. This CDR3 contains 15 residues. The V gene lost 2 bases and the J gene lost 0 bases, with 10 bases spanning the gap. CDR3 in amino acids: CASSERPDPNYGYTF. As DNA, the CDR3 is TGTGCCAGCAGTGAAAGGCCAGATCCTAACTATGGCTACACCTTC.

This rearrangement joins TRBV5-1 to TRBJ2-2; D perhaps matches TRBD2 (6 bases). CDR1 and CDR2 (germline): SGHRS, YFSETQ. CDR3 length: 18 residues. V lost 1 base and J 0 bases, leaving 16 bases between the germline ends. This chain's CDR3 is CASSLSVSGGANTGELFF. In DNA form, the CDR3 reads TGCGCCAGCAGCTTGAGTGTTTCCGGAGGGGCGAACACCGGGGAGCTGTTTTTT.